This T cell receptor beta chain was obtained from a study of control samples from healthy donors and cancer patients. V shed 4 bases, J shed 5 bases, and the junction held 18 bases outside the gene matches. Germline values: CDR1 MNHNS, CDR2 SASEGT. The CDR3 contains 18 residues. Profiling relied on immunoSEQ multiplex PCR, and the TCRdb table lists in-frame clones only, not all of them. This table holds about 130,000 clones, 75% to 95% found once. The source material was blood. The receptor's source is a man aged 40-49 years in good health. The chain links TRBV6-1 to TRBJ2-5; 8 positions agree with TRBD2. CDR3: CASSGVGSGGLLQETQYF. In DNA form, the CDR3 reads TGTGCCAGCAGTGGGGTAGGCAGCGGGGGACTTCTCCAGGAGACCCAGTACTTC.